This TCR beta chain was obtained from a study of blood T cell repertoires in COVID-19. The overall study: T cells, B-cell-depleted T cells, or PBMCs supplied cDNA or gDNA.

The CDR3 loop spans 12 amino acids. Looked up from germline, CDR1 is LNHDA and CDR2 is SQIVND (reference sequence). V gave up 3 bases and J gave up 5 bases, with 8 bases separating them. Profiling relied on immunoSEQ multiplex PCR, and the TCRdb table lists in-frame clones only, not all of them. The data contain 310,000 or so clones, over 80% of them singletons. Cohorts were determined from participant-reported clinical history. Sequenced input: PBMCs or T cells enriched from blood (not recorded which). The sequence was obtained from a woman younger than 35 who had recovered from COVID-19. The rearrangement joins TRBV19 to TRBJ2-7; perhaps TRBD2 as D (5 bases). The CDR3 sequence is CASSIRGNEQYF. The CDR3 DNA sequence: TGTGCCAGTAGTATTCGAGGGAACGAGCAGTACTTC.